These 32 T cell receptor beta chains were sequenced from one sample in a study of OX40 agonist ivuxolimab in advanced cancers. The table came from immunoSEQ multiplex PCR; TCRdb's copy has only in-frame clones and leaves some out. The sample has approximately 79,000 clones; less than 90% are singletons. This specimen was CD4+ or CD8+ T cells sorted from blood, taken in a trial of the OX40 agonist ivuxolimab. These receptor sequences come from an adult with an advanced solid tumor such as melanoma, head and neck, liver or kidney cancer.

The rearrangement links TRBV5-5 to TRBJ2-7; D unclear. The V end lost 4 bases, the J end lost 5 bases, and 4 bases lay between the germline ends. The CDR3 loop spans 10 amino acids. Germline CDR1 SGHKS, CDR2 YYEKEE (reference sequence). The CDR3 sequence: CASSLNEQYF. The CDR3 DNA is TGTGCCAGCAGCCTAAACGAGCAGTACTTC.

This chain links TRBV30 with TRBJ1-2; 7 bases align to TRBD1. After removal of 3 bases from V and 7 bases from J, the junction contained 11 bases not matched to a gene. The CDR3 extends over 14 amino acids. Germline-derived CDR1 and CDR2 are GTSNPN and SVGIG (reference sequence). The CDR3 DNA reads as TGTGCCTGGAGCCCCGGGACAGTCATTAGTGGCTACACCTTC. It is translated as CAWSPGTVISGYTF.

This rearrangement joins TRBV4-3 to TRBJ1-1, with D possibly matching TRBD1 (6 bases). The length of the CDR3 is 15 residues. Trimming removed 3 bases from V and 0 bases from J, with 11 bases in between. CDR1 and CDR2 (germline): LGHNA, YSLEER. The CDR3 protein is CASSQAGTLNTEAFF. The CDR3 DNA reads TGCGCCAGCAGCCAGGCTGGGACATTGAACACTGAAGCTTTCTTT.

This chain joins TRBV11-3 and TRBJ2-1, with 9 bases identical to TRBD1. Germline lookup yields CDR1 SGHNT and CDR2 YENEEA. The V segment lost 5 bases and the J segment 0 bases; nucleotides outside the gene matches: 17. The CDR3 has 20 residues. The chain's CDR3 is CASSLTSGQGVSGSYNEQFF. The CDR3 DNA reads TGTGCCAGCAGCCTAACATCGGGACAGGGAGTCTCTGGCTCCTACAATGAGCAGTTCTTC.

This clone has a handful of counts. V usage is TRBV19 and J usage is TRBJ1-3; a possible D gene is TRBD1 (6 bases). V gave up 5 bases and J gave up 7 bases, with 18 bases separating them. CDR3 size: 15 residues. Germline loops: CDR1 LNHDA, CDR2 SQIVND (reference sequence). CDR3 loop: CASSSQGSRKNTIYF. CDR3 bases: TGTGCCAGTAGTTCACAGGGCTCTCGGAAGAACACCATATATTTT.

V is TRBV9 and J is TRBJ2-5, with a tentative D call TRBD2 (7 bases). Trimming stripped 4 bases from V and 1 base from J, with 14 bases between. This CDR3 contains 15 residues. The germline V gene has CDR1 SGDLS and CDR2 YYNGEE. The CDR3 DNA follows: TGTGCCAGCAGCACTGGGGGGGCCCTCCAAGAGACCCAGTACTTC. Its translation is CASSTGGALQETQYF.

The chain uses TRBV19 and TRBJ1-4; D gene unclear. The CDR3 loop spans 14 amino acids. Germline assignment: CDR1 LNHDA and CDR2 SQIVND (reference sequence). Trimming removed 3 bases from V and 5 bases from J, with 10 bases in between. Here the CDR3 DNA reads TGTGCCAGTAGTATCGGGGTTTTCAATGAAAAACTGTTTTTT. It specifies CASSIGVFNEKLFF.

The V gene is TRBV19, the J gene TRBJ1-5, with D possibly matching TRBD1 (6 bases). The CDR3 totals 15 residues. Trimming took 5 bases from V and 6 from J, leaving 17 bases between them. Germline V gives CDR1 LNHDA, CDR2 SQIVND (reference sequence). Here the CDR3 DNA reads TGTGCCAGTAGTGCCCAAAACAGGGCTATTCAGCCCCAGCATTTT. Translated: CASSAQNRAIQPQHF.

The J gene is TRBJ1-1, the V gene TRBV11-3; maybe TRBD1 (5 bases). The germline V gene has CDR1 SGHNT and CDR2 YENEEA. The length of the CDR3 is 13 residues. V lost 5 bases to trimming and J lost 12 bases, with 19 bases between them. For the CDR3, the DNA is TGTGCCAGCAGCCCCCAGGGACCGGGGGGAACTTTCTTT. Translated, it gives CASSPQGPGGTFF.

The chain uses TRBV11-2 and TRBJ2-7; D is ambiguous. Per the germline V gene, CDR1 is SGHAT and CDR2 is FQNNGV. The V end was cut by 1 base, the J end by 3 bases, with 4 bases between. The CDR3 runs to 12 residues. The chain's CDR3 is CASSLGRYEQYF. The DNA for the CDR3 is TGTGCCAGCAGCTTAGGACGCTACGAGCAGTACTTC. Looking up the rest from reference TRBV11-2 and TRBJ2-7 gives the full variable domain: EAGVAQSPRYKIIEKRQSVAFWCNPISGHATLYWYQQILGQGPKLLIQFQNNGVVDDSQLPKDRFSAERLKGVDSTLKIQPAKLEDSAVYLCASSLGRYEQYFGPGTRLTVT.

The chain couples TRBV7-2 to TRBJ2-1, with D unresolved. The CDR3 extends over 16 amino acids. Trimming took off 5 bases at V and 6 bases at J, with 20 bases between the two ends. Germline V gene data show CDR1 as SGHTA and CDR2 as FQGNSA. The CDR3 region has the DNA TGTGCCAGCAGCCCGCCTTGGACCATGCGTTTCAATGAGCAGTTCTTC. Protein: CASSPPWTMRFNEQFF. Filled out from reference TRBV7-2 and TRBJ2-1, the complete variable domain reads GAGVSQSPSNKVTEKGKDVELRCDPISGHTALYWYRQSLGQGLEFLIYFQGNSAPDKSGLPSDRFSAERTGGSVSTLTIQRTQQEDSAVYLCASSPPWTMRFNEQFFGPGTRLTVL.

CDR3 nucleotide sequence: TGCGCCAGCAGCTTGGGACTACAATACGAGCAGTACTTC. This codes for CASSLGLQYEQYF. The chain combines TRBV5-1 with TRBJ2-7, with a possible D match to TRBD2 (5 bases). Germline V gene data show CDR1 as SGHRS and CDR2 as YFSETQ. Trimming removed 0 bases at V and 4 bases at J, with 8 bases between. The CDR3 spans 13 residues.

V and J are TRBV19 and TRBJ2-7, with D unresolved. V lost 4 bases and J lost 4, with 8 bases in between. Germline V gene sequence: CDR1 LNHDA, CDR2 SQIVND (reference sequence). The CDR3 runs to 12 residues. DNA of the CDR3: TGTGCCAGTAGTACGGGCCGATACGAGCAGTACTTC. It translates to CASSTGRYEQYF.

J is TRBJ2-7 and V is TRBV6-6, with D perhaps TRBD2 (6 bases). The V gene's germline CDR1 is MNHNY and CDR2 SVGAGI (reference sequence). This CDR3 spans 14 amino acids. Trimming shortened V by 6 bases and J by 2 bases, and 14 bases separated the two germline ends. CDR3 residues: CASSRDWGTYEQYF. The CDR3, as DNA: TGTGCCAGCAGCAGGGACTGGGGGACCTACGAGCAGTACTTC.

This chain connects TRBV7-3 to TRBJ1-1; a weak D match, TRBD1 (5 bases). Trimming stripped 4 bases from V and 0 bases from J, with 12 bases between. CDR1 SGHTA and CDR2 FQGTGA come from the germline V gene. The CDR3 is made up of 15 amino acids. The CDR3: CASSSKTAMNTEAFF. The CDR3 region has the DNA TGTGCCAGCAGCTCGAAGACAGCAATGAACACTGAAGCTTTCTTT. Variable domain in full (rest from reference TRBV7-3 and TRBJ1-1): GAGVSQTPSNKVTEKGKYVELRCDPISGHTALYWYRQSLGQGPEFLIYFQGTGAADDSGLPNDRFFAVRPEGSVSTLKIQRTERGDSAVYLCASSSKTAMNTEAFFGQGTRLTVV.

The J gene is TRBJ2-3, the V gene TRBV6-4, with D perhaps matching TRBD2 (6 bases). This CDR3 has 16 amino acids. In germline, CDR1 is MRHNA, CDR2 SNTAGT. The V and J ends lost 5 bases and 1 base respectively, with 16 bases between them. The CDR3 protein is CASSLRGRGGTDTQYF. CDR3 nucleotides: TGTGCCAGCAGTCTTCGGGGGAGAGGAGGCACAGATACGCAGTATTTT.

The chain recombines TRBV29-1 with TRBJ2-1; 8 bases align to TRBD1. The V gene's germline CDR1 is SQVTM and CDR2 ANQGSEA. V shed 4 bases and J 4 bases; nucleotides not matched to a gene: 3. This CDR3 comprises 13 residues. CDR3 in DNA: TGCAGCGTTGGGACAGGGAAATACAATGAGCAGTTCTTC. Translation gives CSVGTGKYNEQFF.

This sequence joins TRBV19 and TRBJ2-7; possibly TRBD2 for D (5 bases). The CDR3 extends over 12 amino acids. Trimming took 8 bases from V and 0 from J, leaving 8 bases between them. CDR1 is LNHDA and CDR2 is SQIVND in the germline V gene (reference sequence). Written as DNA, the CDR3 is TGTGCCAGTCGGGGTGACTCCTACGAGCAGTACTTC. The encoded protein is CASRGDSYEQYF.

This clone showed up just once. In DNA form, the CDR3 reads TGTGCCAGCAGTGGGACAGGGAGCCCGAACAATGAGCAGTTCTTC. Its translation: CASSGTGSPNNEQFF. This sequence joins TRBV6-4 and TRBJ2-1, with 8 bases fitting TRBD1. CDR3 length equals 15 residues. From germline, CDR1 is MRHNA and CDR2 SNTAGT. J gave up 5 bases and V 4 bases, and 7 bases lay outside the gene matches.

The table lists this clone with a few counts. The rearrangement links TRBV11-2 to TRBJ2-2; no clear D. V dropped 0 bases and J dropped 5 bases, with 10 bases sitting between them. Germline CDR1 is SGHAT and CDR2 is FQNNGV. The CDR3 spans 15 residues. Written as DNA, the CDR3 is TGTGCCAGCAGCTTAGAGGCAGGTGGTACCGGGGAGCTGTTTTTT. Its protein is CASSLEAGGTGELFF.

V usage is TRBV6-6 and J usage is TRBJ1-2; unclear D gene. The CDR3 is 12 residues long. The ends were cut back, 7 bases at V and 2 bases at J, with 8 bases in the middle. Per the germline V gene, CDR1 is MNHNY and CDR2 is SVGAGI (reference sequence). The CDR3 DNA reads as TGTGCCAGCACGGACTCGAACTATGGCTACACCTTC. Protein: CASTDSNYGYTF.

Only one count was recorded for this clone. The chain combines TRBV27 with TRBJ1-5; D perhaps matches TRBD1 (5 bases). This CDR3 is built from 16 residues. CDR1 MNHEY and CDR2 SMNVEV come from the germline V gene (reference sequence). The V gene lost 0 bases and the J gene lost 6 bases, with 15 bases spanning the gap. In DNA form, the CDR3 reads TGTGCCAGCAGTTTATCGTGGGGGGTGGATGGTCAGCCCCAGCATTTT. Translation gives CASSLSWGVDGQPQHF.

This clone was detected only once. The chain combines TRBV18 with TRBJ2-2, with D maybe TRBD1 (6 bases). The V end was cut by 4 bases, the J end by 0 bases, with 15 bases between. The CDR3 consists of 17 residues. Germline assignment: CDR1 KGHSH and CDR2 LQKENI. This CDR3 reads CASSLWNSGANTGELFF. The CDR3 nucleotides are TGTGCCAGCTCACTATGGAACTCAGGGGCGAACACCGGGGAGCTGTTTTTT.

The rearrangement uses TRBV6-4 and TRBJ1-2; D remains ambiguous. Trimming stripped 3 bases from V and 5 bases from J, with 13 bases between. This CDR3 is built from 14 residues. Germline V CDR1 and CDR2: MRHNA, SNTAGT. The CDR3 here is CASSDRIYLYGYTF. CDR3 coding DNA: TGTGCCAGCAGTGATAGGATTTACCTGTATGGCTACACCTTC.

This clone was counted between two and nine times. In DNA form, the CDR3 reads TGTGCCAGCAGCAGTCTAGAGAGCTCCTACAATGAGCAGTTCTTC. Its protein is CASSSLESSYNEQFF. The chain uses TRBV14 and TRBJ2-1; D call uncertain. The V gene lost 5 bases and the J gene lost 0 bases, with 11 bases spanning the gap. Germline CDR1 reads SGHDN; CDR2 reads FVKESK. This CDR3 has 15 amino acids.

This sequence joins TRBV18 and TRBJ2-4; a weak D match, TRBD1 (5 bases). CDR3 size: 15 residues. Germline CDR1 reads KGHSH; CDR2 reads LQKENI. V was shortened by 0 bases and J by 1 base, with 7 bases between the two germline ends. In DNA form, the CDR3 reads TGTGCCAGCTCACCACCAGCAGGGGCCAAAAACATTCAGTACTTC. It translates to CASSPPAGAKNIQYF. The full variable domain, in which reference TRBV18 and TRBJ2-4 provide the parts outside the CDR3, is NAGVMQNPRHLVRRRGQEARLRCSPMKGHSHVYWYRQLPEEGLKFMVYLQKENIIDESGMPKERFSAEFPKEGPSILRIQQVVRGDSAAYFCASSPPAGAKNIQYFGAGTRLSVL.

The chain uses TRBV27 and TRBJ1-1, with a weak D call TRBD1 (6 bases). V lost 2 bases and J lost 10, with 17 bases in between. CDR1 is MNHEY, CDR2 SMNVEV, per germline (reference sequence). This CDR3 contains 14 residues. The CDR3 loop is CASSLRGRGSSAFF. The CDR3 DNA follows: TGTGCCAGCAGTTTAAGGGGAAGGGGGTCATCAGCTTTCTTT.

J is TRBJ2-7 and V is TRBV5-1; 9 bases match TRBD1. The CDR3 is 15 residues long. Germline V lookup: CDR1 SGHRS, CDR2 YFSETQ. V was clipped by 4 bases and J by 3 bases; unmatched bases: 8. The CDR3 nucleotides are TGCGCCAGCAGCGCCCTGCCGGGACAGGGCTACGAGCAGTACTTC. Its protein product is CASSALPGQGYEQYF.

The chain couples TRBV9 to TRBJ1-2; TRBD1 might be the D (6 bases). Per germline, CDR1 SGDLS and CDR2 YYNGEE. This CDR3 spans 14 amino acids. Trimming stripped 0 bases from V and 7 bases from J, with 13 bases between. CDR3 protein: CASSVVGGTGGYTF. The CDR3 nucleotides are TGTGCCAGCAGCGTAGTGGGGGGCACGGGTGGCTACACCTTC.

The V and J genes are TRBV19 and TRBJ2-1, with a tentative D call TRBD2 (6 bases). The CDR3 extends over 17 amino acids. Trimming pared 3 bases from V and 5 bases from J, leaving 20 bases between. CDR1 is LNHDA and CDR2 is SQIVND in the germline V gene (reference sequence). The CDR3 loop reads CASSIPVMAGNNNEQFF. CDR3 sequence (DNA): TGTGCCAGTAGTATTCCCGTTATGGCGGGGAATAACAATGAGCAGTTCTTC.

The rearrangement uses TRBV11-3 and TRBJ1-1; D is possibly TRBD1 (6 bases). CDR3 length: 16 amino acids. V lost 4 bases, J lost 0 bases, and 15 bases lay in between. Germline loops: CDR1 SGHNT, CDR2 YENEEA. CDR3 nucleotide sequence: TGTGCCAGCAGCTGGGGGCGCGCGCCATTGAACACTGAAGCTTTCTTT. Protein product: CASSWGRAPLNTEAFF.

CDR3 DNA sequence: TGTGCCAGCAGTCAAACGGCTGGAAACACCATATATTTT. Translation: CASSQTAGNTIYF. The rearrangement links TRBV27 to TRBJ1-3; D unclear. V lost 5 bases, J lost 2 bases, and 7 bases lay in between. The germline CDR1 and CDR2 sequences are MNHEY and SMNVEV (reference sequence). This CDR3 region has 13 residues.